This TCR beta chain was found in a study of shared clonotypes between healthy human individuals. Clones were sequenced by immunoSEQ multiplex PCR, and TCRdb holds only the in-frame ones, with some missing. The sample lists around 510,000 clones; approximately 95% were seen once. With regard to this clone: What it recognizes is unknown.

Germline V gene data show CDR1 as SGHNT and CDR2 as YYREEE (reference sequence). The CDR3 is 16 amino acids. Germline trimming cut 0 bases from V and 6 bases from J; bases unmatched to any gene: 8. The study's findings and limits: With few donors, the genetic and exposure-history diversity represented was limited.

The sequencing input was naive CD4+ T cells sorted from blood. Noted subset: CD45RA+ positively selected. The TCR was taken from a woman aged 25 to 39 in good health. The chain combines TRBV5-4 with TRBJ2-3, with 9 bases fitting TRBD2. CDR3 in amino acids: CASSLGGGRALDTQYF. The CDR3 DNA reads as TGTGCCAGCAGCTTGGGAGGCGGGAGGGCCCTTGATACGCAGTATTTT.